What follows is one T cell receptor (beta chain) and its context. How the authors handled the data: How many nucleated cells were present was estimated from reference gene primer amplification. Sequencing was performed with immunoSEQ multiplex PCR; in TCRdb, only in-frame clones are kept and a portion is missing. V, J and clone size derive from that table, while D and trimming were established from the DNA sequence. The table shows 130,000 to 150,000 clones, with approximately 83% occurring only once. The sample originates from a study of blood T cell repertoires in COVID-19. Overall study context: Sources were T cells, B-cell-depleted T cells, or PBMCs; the material itself was cDNA or gDNA.

The germline V gene encodes CDR1 MGHRA and CDR2 YSYEKL. CDR3 size: 16 residues. The J segment lost 8 bases and the V segment lost 1 base, leaving 10 bases of the junction unmatched. The gene calls are TRBV4-1 and TRBJ1-5; 8 nucleotides agree with TRBD1. The receptor was isolated from a woman of 80 years or more with acute or convalescent COVID-19. Material: peripheral blood. CDR3 loop: CASSQVFDRGRKPQHF. CDR3 DNA: TGCGCCAGCAGCCAAGTCTTCGACAGGGGAAGGAAGCCCCAGCATTTT.